Presented here are 10 T cell receptor beta chains from one specimen sequenced in a study of cytomegalovirus exposure and HLA in healthy donors (TCRdb year 2017). Receptors were amplified or captured by the immunoSEQ multiplex PCR assay. For the multiplex PCR, a mixture combining 60 forward primers for TCR Vbeta segments and 13 reverse primers for TCR Jbeta segments was used. TCRdb carries this immuneACCESS record with in-frame sequences only. Its versions omit some clonotypes, under half of them owing to an unresolved V gene in the studies checked, with the rest unexplained. This sample comprises about 120,000 clones, about four fifths of them detected only once. The ten most abundant clones make up 3.9% of the sample. Sequences were obtained from PBMCs. These receptors originate from a woman in her 30s in good health and CMV-seronegative.

The chain carries TRBV5-1 and TRBJ2-3; 8 bases are a match to TRBD2. V gave up 3 bases and J gave up 0 bases; unmatched junction bases: 6. The V gene's germline CDR1 is SGHRS and CDR2 YFSETQ. The CDR3 extends over 16 amino acids. DNA for the CDR3: TGCGCCAGCAGCTCCGGGGGGGGAGAGAGCACAGATACGCAGTATTTT. This codes for CASSSGGGESTDTQYF.

This chain uses TRBV28 with TRBJ1-6; D is unclear. The CDR3 has 14 amino acids. The V gene's germline CDR1 is MDHEN and CDR2 SYDVKM. V gave up 3 bases and J gave up 6 bases, with 9 bases separating them. CDR3 in DNA: TGTGCCAGCAGTTTGAGGGATACTAATTCACCCCTCCACTTT. It yields the protein CASSLRDTNSPLHF.

The chain employs TRBV28 and TRBJ2-7; 10 nucleotides align to TRBD2. Germline values: CDR1 MDHEN, CDR2 SYDVKM. The CDR3 contains 19 residues. Unmatched junction bases numbered 14, after V lost 3 bases and J lost 0 bases. The CDR3, as DNA: TGTGCCAGCAGTTTTAAGTGGTTACTAGCGGGATCCGTCTCCTACGAGCAGTACTTC. Its translation: CASSFKWLLAGSVSYEQYF.

V and J are TRBV28 and TRBJ2-7, with D possibly TRBD2 on 6 matching bases. The germline V gene has CDR1 MDHEN and CDR2 SYDVKM. Deletions cut 4 bases from V and 3 bases from J, with 16 bases between. CDR3 length: 15 residues. The CDR3 reads CASSSSGERDYEQYF. CDR3 coding DNA: TGTGCCAGCAGTTCATCGGGGGAGAGAGACTACGAGCAGTACTTC. Complete variable domain (other parts from reference TRBV28 and TRBJ2-7): DVKVTQSSRYLVKRTGEKVFLECVQDMDHENMFWYRQDPGLGLRLIYFSYDVKMKEKGDIPEGYSVSREKKERFSLILESASTNQTSMYLCASSSSGERDYEQYFGPGTRLTVT.

A few counts support this clone. The rearrangement uses TRBV10-1 and TRBJ2-5; possibly TRBD2 for D (7 bases). The CDR3 is made up of 13 amino acids. Trimming shortened V by 6 bases and J by 5 bases, and 13 bases separated the two germline ends. CDR1 WNHNN and CDR2 SYGVQD come from the germline V gene (reference sequence). CDR3 nucleotide sequence: TGCGCCAGCAGCAGGGGAGGGCCCGAGACCCAGTACTTC. It encodes CASSRGGPETQYF.

This clone was found once. The genes are TRBV5-4 and TRBJ2-5; 11 positions agree with TRBD2. The DNA end is a closer match to TRBJ2-7, so the J assignment may be wrong. The CDR3 is 15 amino acids. CDR1 is SGHNT, CDR2 YYREEE, per germline (reference sequence). CDR3 nucleotide sequence: TGTGCCAGCAGCTATACTAGCGGGGGTTCCTACGAGCAGTACTTC. Protein sequence: CASSYTSGGSYEQYF.

With respect to this clone: The sample carries other DNA sequences with the same CDR3. The rearrangement uses TRBV28 and TRBJ2-1; TRBD2 matches 8 bases. This CDR3 contains 15 residues. V was clipped by 6 bases and J by 7 bases; unmatched bases: 11. Germline V gives CDR1 MDHEN, CDR2 SYDVKM. The CDR3 DNA reads as TGTGCCAGCAGCATTCGAGCGGGAGCGCTTAATGAGCAGTTCTTC. Its protein product is CASSIRAGALNEQFF.

V gene TRBV6-5 combines with J gene TRBJ2-2; 7 bases map to TRBD1. The ends lost 0 bases at V and 5 bases at J; junction bases unmatched: 3. CDR1 is MNHEY and CDR2 is SVGAGI in the germline V gene. This CDR3 contains 15 residues. CDR3 residues: CASSYSTGNTGELFF. The CDR3 coding sequence is TGTGCCAGCAGTTACTCGACAGGGAATACCGGGGAGCTGTTTTTT.

In this sample, this clone turned up a few times. Mismatch with germline at one junction end may stem from a read error. The chain couples TRBV11-2 to TRBJ2-1, with 8 nucleotides matching TRBD2. CDR1 is SGHAT and CDR2 is FQNNGV in the germline V gene. The CDR3 has 17 amino acids. CDR3 coding DNA: TGTGCCAGCAGCCTAGAGGGGGGACTAGGTATCGGTTATGAGCAGTTCTTC. Translated: CASSLEGGLGIGYEQFF.

About this clone itself: One junction end disagrees with the germline gene, perhaps due to a read error. The chain employs TRBV7-9 and TRBJ2-7; D possibly corresponds to TRBD2 (5 bases). Germline lookup yields CDR1 SEHNR and CDR2 FQNEAQ (reference sequence). CDR3 size: 14 residues. Here the CDR3 DNA reads TGTTCCAGCAGCCCCAAGGGAGCCTTCTACGAGCAGTACTTC. It yields the protein CSSSPKGAFYEQYF.